This record covers a single T cell receptor (beta chain). Its target is not known. Here immunoSEQ multiplex PCR was the method, and the copy in TCRdb shows in-frame clones only, minus some. The sample includes 150,000 to 200,000 clones, around 88% of them seen just once. The CDR3 is 15 residues long. Germline V lookup: CDR1 SGDLS, CDR2 YYNGEE. Trimming took off 3 bases at V and 4 bases at J, with 14 bases between the two ends. The data belong to a study of Ad26.COV2.S vaccination and SARS-CoV-2 variants. Broader study findings: Recipients of vaccine and of placebo showed similar breadth of their non-spike TCR repertoires. Vaccinees showed greater spike-specific TCR breadth than placebo recipients. Spike-specific CD8+ and CD4+ T cell responses reportedly showed substantial breadth after vaccination.

The sample here was peripheral blood, taken after recovery from COVID-19. This TCR was sampled from a human donor who had recovered from COVID-19. J is TRBJ1-3 and V is TRBV9, with D possibly TRBD1 on 6 matching bases. Here the CDR3 reads CASSAGGGRGNTIYF. Written as DNA, the CDR3 is TGTGCCAGCAGCGCTGGGGGGGGGCGAGGAAACACCATATATTTT.